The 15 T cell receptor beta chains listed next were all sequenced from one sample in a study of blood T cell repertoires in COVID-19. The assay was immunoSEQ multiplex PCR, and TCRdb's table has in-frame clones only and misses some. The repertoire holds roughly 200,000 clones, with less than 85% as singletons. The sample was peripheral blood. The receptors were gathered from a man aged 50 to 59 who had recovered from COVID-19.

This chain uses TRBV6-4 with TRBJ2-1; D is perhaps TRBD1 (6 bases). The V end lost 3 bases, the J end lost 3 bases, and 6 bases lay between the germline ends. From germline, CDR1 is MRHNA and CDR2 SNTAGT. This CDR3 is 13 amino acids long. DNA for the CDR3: TGTGCCAGCAGTGAGGACAGCTACAATGAGCAGTTCTTC. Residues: CASSEDSYNEQFF.

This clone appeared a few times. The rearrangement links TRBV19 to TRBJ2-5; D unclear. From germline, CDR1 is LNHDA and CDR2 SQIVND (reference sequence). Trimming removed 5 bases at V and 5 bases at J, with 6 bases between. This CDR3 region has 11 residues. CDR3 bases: TGTGCCAGTAGTTTCCGGGAGACCCAGTACTTC. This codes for CASSFRETQYF.

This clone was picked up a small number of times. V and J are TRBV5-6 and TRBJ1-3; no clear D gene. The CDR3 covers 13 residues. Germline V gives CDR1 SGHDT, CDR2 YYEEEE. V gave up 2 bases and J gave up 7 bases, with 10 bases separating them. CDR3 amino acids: CASSFNRGNTIYF. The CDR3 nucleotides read TGTGCCAGCAGCTTTAATCGCGGGAACACCATATATTTT.

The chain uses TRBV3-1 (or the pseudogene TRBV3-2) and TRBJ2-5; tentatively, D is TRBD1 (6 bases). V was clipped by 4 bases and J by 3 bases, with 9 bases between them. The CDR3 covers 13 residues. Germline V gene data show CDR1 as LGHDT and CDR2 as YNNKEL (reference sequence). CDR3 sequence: CASSPRTEETQYF. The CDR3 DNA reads TGTGCCAGCAGCCCGAGGACAGAAGAGACCCAGTACTTC.

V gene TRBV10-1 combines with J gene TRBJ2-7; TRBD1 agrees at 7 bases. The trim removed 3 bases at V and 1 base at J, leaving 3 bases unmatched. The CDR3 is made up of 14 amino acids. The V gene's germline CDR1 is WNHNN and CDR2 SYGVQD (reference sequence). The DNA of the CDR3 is TGCGCCAGCAGTGATGGGGGACAGTCCTACGAGCAGTACTTC. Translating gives CASSDGGQSYEQYF.

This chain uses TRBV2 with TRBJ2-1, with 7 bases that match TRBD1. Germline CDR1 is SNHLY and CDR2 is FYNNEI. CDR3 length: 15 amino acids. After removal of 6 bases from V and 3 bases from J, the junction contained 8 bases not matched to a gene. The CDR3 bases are TGTGCCAGCAGAGCCCGGACAGGCGGCTACAATGAGCAGTTCTTC. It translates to CASRARTGGYNEQFF.

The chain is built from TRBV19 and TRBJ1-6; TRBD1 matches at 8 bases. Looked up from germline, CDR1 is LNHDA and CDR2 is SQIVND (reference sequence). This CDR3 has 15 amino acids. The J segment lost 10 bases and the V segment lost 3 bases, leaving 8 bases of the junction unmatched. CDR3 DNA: TGTGCCAGTAGTATTCCGGACAGGGTGGGATCACCCCTCCACTTT. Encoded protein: CASSIPDRVGSPLHF.

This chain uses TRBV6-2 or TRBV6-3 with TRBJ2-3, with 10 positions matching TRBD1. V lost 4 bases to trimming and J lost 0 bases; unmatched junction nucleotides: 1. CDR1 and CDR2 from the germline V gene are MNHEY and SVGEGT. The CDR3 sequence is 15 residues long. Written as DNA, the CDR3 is TGTGCCAGCAGTTGGGACAGGGGTAGCACAGATACGCAGTATTTT. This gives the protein CASSWDRGSTDTQYF.

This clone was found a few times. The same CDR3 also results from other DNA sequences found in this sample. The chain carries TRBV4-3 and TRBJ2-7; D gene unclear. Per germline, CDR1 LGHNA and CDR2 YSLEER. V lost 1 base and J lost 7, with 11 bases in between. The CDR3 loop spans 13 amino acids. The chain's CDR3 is CASSQVLSREQYF. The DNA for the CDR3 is TGCGCCAGCAGCCAAGTTCTCTCCCGGGAGCAGTACTTC.

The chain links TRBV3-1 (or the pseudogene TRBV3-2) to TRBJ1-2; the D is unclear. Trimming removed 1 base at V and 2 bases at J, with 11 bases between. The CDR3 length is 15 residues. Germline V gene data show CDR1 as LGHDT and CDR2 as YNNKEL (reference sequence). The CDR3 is CASSQVREQNYGYTF. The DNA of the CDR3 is TGTGCCAGCAGCCAAGTACGCGAACAGAACTATGGCTACACCTTC.

The CDR3 region is CASSPTGYSNQPQHF. The CDR3 DNA sequence: TGTGCCAGCAGCCCCACAGGGTATAGCAATCAGCCCCAGCATTTT. The rearrangement uses TRBV6-5 and TRBJ1-5; the D gene is possibly TRBD1 (6 bases). This CDR3 is built from 15 residues. Per the germline V gene, CDR1 is MNHEY and CDR2 is SVGAGI. Trimming took 6 bases from V and 0 from J, leaving 12 bases between them.

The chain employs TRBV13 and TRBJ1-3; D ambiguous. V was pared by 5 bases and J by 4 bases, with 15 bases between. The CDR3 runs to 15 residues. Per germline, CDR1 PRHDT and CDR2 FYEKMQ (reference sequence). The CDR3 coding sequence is TGTGCCAGCAGCGCCCCTCGGGAATGGGGAAACACCATATATTTT. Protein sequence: CASSAPREWGNTIYF.

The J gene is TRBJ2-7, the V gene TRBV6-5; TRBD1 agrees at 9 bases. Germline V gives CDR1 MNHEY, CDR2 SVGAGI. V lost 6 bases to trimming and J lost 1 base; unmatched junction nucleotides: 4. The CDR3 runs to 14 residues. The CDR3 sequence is CASSSGTGSYEQYF. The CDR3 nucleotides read TGTGCCAGCAGCTCCGGGACAGGGTCCTACGAGCAGTACTTC.

The CDR3 loop reads CAISASQKYNEQFF. The CDR3 coding sequence is TGTGCCATCAGTGCTAGCCAGAAATACAATGAGCAGTTCTTC. This chain uses TRBV10-3 with TRBJ2-1; weak D call: TRBD2 (5 bases). Germline V CDR1 and CDR2: ENHRY, SYGVKD. The CDR3 totals 14 residues. The ends were cut back, 4 bases at V and 4 bases at J, with 11 bases in the middle.

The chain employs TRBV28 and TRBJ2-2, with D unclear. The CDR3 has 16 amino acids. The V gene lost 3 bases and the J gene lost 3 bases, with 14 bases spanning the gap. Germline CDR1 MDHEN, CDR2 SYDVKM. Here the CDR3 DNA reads TGTGCCAGCAGTTTTTTAACTTTCCGGGACACCGGGGAGCTGTTTTTT. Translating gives CASSFLTFRDTGELFF.